A single sample gave rise to the 15 T cell receptor beta chains below, sequenced in a study of T cells in narcolepsy. The method was immunoSEQ multiplex PCR; TCRdb's version includes in-frame clones alone and lacks a portion of them. Of 25,000 to 35,000 clones in the sample, roughly 90% were seen once. The sample consisted of CD45RA- memory CD4+ T cells from PBMCs. The receptors come from a human donor with narcolepsy.

J is TRBJ1-3 and V is TRBV5-4, with TRBD1 as a possible D gene (5 bases). The germline CDR1 and CDR2 sequences are SGHNT and YYREEE (reference sequence). This CDR3 is 14 amino acids long. Trimming cost V 2 bases and J 4 bases, with 10 bases left between them. The CDR3 is CASSFGAAGNTIYF. The CDR3 bases are TGTGCCAGCAGCTTCGGGGCCGCCGGAAACACCATATATTTT.

The genes are TRBV19 and TRBJ1-1; D perhaps matches TRBD1 (5 bases). Germline V CDR1 and CDR2: LNHDA, SQIVND (reference sequence). The CDR3 is 14 amino acids. Trimming took off 5 bases at V and 6 bases at J, with 16 bases between the two ends. CDR3 sequence (DNA): TGTGCCAGTAGTCCACGACGACAGACCCCTGAAGCTTTCTTT. This codes for CASSPRRQTPEAFF.

The chain combines TRBV28 with TRBJ2-7; the D gene is possibly TRBD2 (6 bases). The germline gives CDR1 MDHEN, CDR2 SYDVKM. The CDR3 runs to 14 residues. Trimming shortened V by 7 bases and J by 4 bases, and 17 bases separated the two germline ends. DNA for the CDR3: TGTGCCAGCATCCCCCCCGAGGGGAGGTACGAGCAGTACTTC. It codes for CASIPPEGRYEQYF.

Note on this clone: One end of the junction fails to match germline, which may point to a read error. J is TRBJ1-5 and V is TRBV28; D unresolved. The length of the CDR3 is 9 residues. CDR1 and CDR2 (germline): MDHEN, SYDVKM. The CDR3 region has the DNA TGTGCCAGCAACCAGCCCCAGCATTTT. Translation gives CASNQPQHF. The full variable domain, completed using reference TRBV28 and TRBJ1-5, is DVKVTQSSRYLVKRTGEKVFLECVQDMDHENMFWYRQDPGLGLRLIYFSYDVKMKEKGDIPEGYSVSREKKERFSLILESASTNQTSMYLCASNQPQHFGDGTRLSIL.

A remark on this clone: The same CDR3 arises from other DNA sequences in this sample as well. The chain uses TRBV10-3 and TRBJ2-7; 12 nucleotides agree with TRBD2. With V trimmed by 5 bases and J by 2 bases, 4 bases remained unmatched. There are 15 residues in the CDR3. Germline V lookup: CDR1 ENHRY, CDR2 SYGVKD. CDR3 bases: TGTGCCATCAGTATGACTAGCGGGAGTCCCTACGAGCAGTACTTC. The encoded protein is CAISMTSGSPYEQYF.

This chain connects TRBV5-1 to TRBJ2-7; no firm D call. This CDR3 is built from 14 residues. V lost 0 bases to trimming and J lost 3 bases, with 10 bases between them. Looked up from germline, CDR1 is SGHRS and CDR2 is YFSETQ. CDR3 sequence: CASSLAPANYEQYF. CDR3 sequence (DNA): TGCGCCAGCAGCTTGGCCCCGGCGAACTACGAGCAGTACTTC.

This chain uses TRBV11-3 with TRBJ1-2; D remains ambiguous. Trimming pared 4 bases from V and 8 bases from J, leaving 17 bases between. The germline gives CDR1 SGHNT, CDR2 YENEEA. The CDR3 consists of 14 residues. CDR3 amino acids: CASSSRQPPDGYTF. The CDR3 bases are TGTGCCAGCAGCTCGCGACAACCACCCGACGGCTACACCTTC. Looking up the rest from reference TRBV11-3 and TRBJ1-2 gives the full variable domain: EAGVVQSPRYKIIEKKQPVAFWCNPISGHNTLYWYLQNLGQGPELLIRYENEEAVDDSQLPKDRFSAERLKGVDSTLKIQPAELGDSAVYLCASSSRQPPDGYTFGSGTRLTVV.

The chain employs TRBV18 and TRBJ1-4, with a tentative D call TRBD1 (6 bases). Trimming took 3 bases from V and 8 from J, leaving 16 bases between them. The length of the CDR3 is 15 residues. The germline CDR1 and CDR2 sequences are KGHSH and LQKENI. CDR3 residues: CASSPVNRVNEKLFF. The CDR3, as DNA: TGTGCCAGCTCACCTGTTAACAGGGTAAACGAAAAACTGTTTTTT.

V usage is TRBV5-1 and J usage is TRBJ2-3; 9 bases map to TRBD2. Germline V gene sequence: CDR1 SGHRS, CDR2 YFSETQ. This CDR3 spans 15 amino acids. V lost 5 bases to trimming and J lost 2 bases; unmatched junction nucleotides: 6. This CDR3 is CASRVAGAHTDTQYF. As DNA, the CDR3 is TGCGCCAGCAGGGTAGCGGGGGCTCACACAGATACGCAGTATTTT. Together with reference TRBV5-1 and TRBJ2-3, the CDR3 gives the full variable domain: KAGVTQTPRYLIKTRGQQVTLSCSPISGHRSVSWYQQTPGQGLQFLFEYFSETQRNKGNFPGRFSGRQFSNSRSEMNVSTLELGDSALYLCASRVAGAHTDTQYFGPGTRLTVL.

The gene calls are TRBV18 and TRBJ1-1; 9 bases line up with TRBD1. The CDR3 totals 16 residues. Germline CDR1 KGHSH, CDR2 LQKENI. J was trimmed by 4 bases and V by 2 bases; bases with no gene match: 8. CDR3: CASSPGQGTSGTEAFF. Here the CDR3 DNA reads TGTGCCAGCTCACCAGGACAGGGGACCTCTGGCACTGAAGCTTTCTTT. Together with reference TRBV18 and TRBJ1-1, the CDR3 gives the full variable domain: NAGVMQNPRHLVRRRGQEARLRCSPMKGHSHVYWYRQLPEEGLKFMVYLQKENIIDESGMPKERFSAEFPKEGPSILRIQQVVRGDSAAYFCASSPGQGTSGTEAFFGQGTRLTVV.

V and J are TRBV7-9 and TRBJ1-3; D ambiguous. The CDR3 consists of 14 residues. Between the trimmed V and J ends, which lost 1 base and 8 bases, there was a span of 12 bases. CDR1 is SEHNR, CDR2 FQNEAQ, per germline (reference sequence). The CDR3 here is CASSLEYRVDTIYF. CDR3 bases: TGTGCCAGCAGCTTAGAATACCGGGTGGACACCATATATTTT. Full variable domain (outside the CDR3, taken from reference TRBV7-9 and TRBJ1-3): DTGVSQNPRHKITKRGQNVTFRCDPISEHNRLYWYRQTLGQGPEFLTYFQNEAQLEKSRLLSDRFSAERPKGSFSTLEIQRTEQGDSAMYLCASSLEYRVDTIYFGEGSWLTVV.

The chain carries TRBV6-5 and TRBJ1-5, with D unresolved. V gave up 0 bases and J gave up 2 bases, with 8 bases separating them. Germline-derived CDR1 and CDR2 are MNHEY and SVGAGI. This CDR3 contains 15 residues. CDR3 in amino acids: CASSYSRQGNQPQHF. CDR3 bases: TGTGCCAGCAGTTACTCGAGGCAGGGCAATCAGCCCCAGCATTTT.

This chain joins TRBV2 and TRBJ2-7, with 8 bases fitting TRBD1. The CDR3 extends over 13 amino acids. Germline V gene lookup returns CDR1 SNHLY and CDR2 FYNNEI. V lost 6 bases, J lost 4 bases, and 5 bases stayed unmatched. In nucleotides, the CDR3 is TGTGCCAGCAGAAAGACAGGGGTTTACGAGCAGTACTTC. Translated: CASRKTGVYEQYF.

This clone occurred once. The chain is built from TRBV15 and TRBJ2-1; 7 bases agree with TRBD2. V shed 3 bases and J 5 bases; nucleotides not matched to a gene: 16. The CDR3 extends over 18 amino acids. Per the germline V gene, CDR1 is LNHNV and CDR2 is YYDKDF (reference sequence). The CDR3 region is CATSRRGKRITSDNEQFF. CDR3 DNA: TGTGCCACCAGCAGGAGGGGCAAGAGAATAACTAGCGACAATGAGCAGTTCTTC.

Details on this clone: This CDR3 is also generated by other DNA sequences in the sample. The rearrangement links TRBV4-3 to TRBJ2-2; D is possibly TRBD2 (6 bases). V was cut by 4 bases and J by 0 bases, with 9 bases left in between. The CDR3 length is 15 residues. Germline-derived CDR1 and CDR2 are LGHNA and YSLEER. This chain's CDR3 is CASSREDANTGELFF. CDR3 coding DNA: TGCGCCAGCAGCCGGGAGGACGCGAACACCGGGGAGCTGTTTTTT.